The 8 T cell receptor beta chains listed next were all sequenced from one sample in a study of blood T cell repertoires in COVID-19. Method: immunoSEQ multiplex PCR; TCRdb's copy keeps in-frame clones and lacks some. The sample carries fewer than 450,000 clones, 88% recorded once. The sequencing input was peripheral blood. The receptor set was obtained from a woman between 45 and 65 years old with COVID-19, enrolled during active disease.

About this clone itself: The identical CDR3 is also encoded by other nucleotide sequences in the sample. V usage is TRBV5-6 and J usage is TRBJ2-7, with unresolved D. This CDR3 contains 12 residues. Germline CDR1 SGHDT, CDR2 YYEEEE. V was shortened by 3 bases and J by 0 bases, with 4 bases between the two germline ends. CDR3 region: CASSSSSYEQYF. In DNA form, the CDR3 reads TGTGCCAGCAGCTCCAGCTCCTACGAGCAGTACTTC.

This chain links TRBV3-1 (or the pseudogene TRBV3-2) with TRBJ1-1; D gene ambiguous. There are 15 residues in the CDR3. CDR1 LGHDT and CDR2 YNNKEL come from the germline V gene (reference sequence). Trimming left V 2 bases short and J 4 bases short, with 14 bases between. CDR3 DNA: TGTGCCAGCAGCCAAACAAGCGTGGGAGGCACTGAAGCTTTCTTT. Amino acids: CASSQTSVGGTEAFF.

This clone has just one count. J is TRBJ1-3 and V is TRBV15; TRBD1 matches at 8 bases. With V trimmed by 8 bases and J by 0 bases, 6 bases remained unmatched. The germline CDR1 and CDR2 sequences are LNHNV and YYDKDF (reference sequence). This CDR3 comprises 15 residues. The CDR3 here is CATADTGGSGNTIYF. CDR3 nucleotide sequence: TGTGCCACCGCGGATACAGGGGGCTCTGGAAACACCATATATTTT.

The chain couples TRBV4-2 to TRBJ1-1, with D perhaps TRBD1 (6 bases). The CDR3 loop spans 17 amino acids. The germline V and J ends were trimmed by 4 bases and 4 bases, with 22 bases remaining between them. Germline V gene sequence: CDR1 LGHNA, CDR2 YNFKEQ. CDR3 sequence: CASSPREHLIGGTEAFF. CDR3 nucleotide sequence: TGTGCCAGCAGCCCCAGGGAGCATCTGATAGGGGGCACTGAAGCTTTCTTT.

The rearrangement joins TRBV28 to TRBJ2-3; 8 bases are shared with TRBD1. CDR1 MDHEN and CDR2 SYDVKM come from the germline V gene. This CDR3 contains 14 residues. V dropped 5 bases and J dropped 5; count of bases not matched to a gene: 6. DNA for the CDR3: TGTGCCAGCAGTAGGACAGGGAACAGAGATACGCAGTATTTT. It translates to CASSRTGNRDTQYF.

The V call is TRBV18, the J call TRBJ2-1, with 11 positions matching TRBD2. This CDR3 has 16 residues. Per the germline V gene, CDR1 is KGHSH and CDR2 is LQKENI. The J segment lost 4 bases and the V segment lost 3 bases, leaving 5 bases of the junction unmatched. CDR3 in amino acids: CASSPISGGDYNEQFF. CDR3 nucleotide sequence: TGTGCCAGCTCACCTATTAGCGGGGGGGATTACAATGAGCAGTTCTTC. The whole variable domain, remainder taken from reference TRBV18 and TRBJ2-1, is NAGVMQNPRHLVRRRGQEARLRCSPMKGHSHVYWYRQLPEEGLKFMVYLQKENIIDESGMPKERFSAEFPKEGPSILRIQQVVRGDSAAYFCASSPISGGDYNEQFFGPGTRLTVL.

This rearrangement joins TRBV5-1 to TRBJ1-1; D may be TRBD1 (6 bases). The CDR3 totals 15 residues. Germline CDR1 and CDR2: SGHRS and YFSETQ. With 2 bases removed from V and 5 bases from J, the gap between germline ends came to 16 bases. CDR3 in amino acids: CASSFDNRALTEAFF. CDR3 in DNA: TGCGCCAGCAGCTTTGATAACAGGGCTTTAACTGAAGCTTTCTTT.

CDR3 residues: CASSKRGAGKSSYNSPLHF. CDR3 nucleotides: TGTGCCAGCAGCAAACGGGGCGCGGGGAAGAGCTCCTATAATTCACCCCTCCACTTT. The chain uses TRBV21-1 and TRBJ1-6. TRBV21-1 is termed a pseudogene. The CDR3 covers 19 residues.